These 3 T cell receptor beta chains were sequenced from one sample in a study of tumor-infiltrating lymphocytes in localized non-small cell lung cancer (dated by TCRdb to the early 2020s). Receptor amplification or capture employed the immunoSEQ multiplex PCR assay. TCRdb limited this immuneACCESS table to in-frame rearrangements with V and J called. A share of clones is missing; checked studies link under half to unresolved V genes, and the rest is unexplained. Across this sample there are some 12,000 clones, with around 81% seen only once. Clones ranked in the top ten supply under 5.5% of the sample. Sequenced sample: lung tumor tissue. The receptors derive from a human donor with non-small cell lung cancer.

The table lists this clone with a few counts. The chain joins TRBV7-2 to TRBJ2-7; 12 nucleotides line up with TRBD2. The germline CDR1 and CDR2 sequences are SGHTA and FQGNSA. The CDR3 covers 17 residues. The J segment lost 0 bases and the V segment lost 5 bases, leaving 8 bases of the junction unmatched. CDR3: CASSPIATSGSSYEQYF. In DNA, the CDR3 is TGTGCCAGCAGCCCGATCGCGACTAGCGGGAGCTCCTACGAGCAGTACTTC.

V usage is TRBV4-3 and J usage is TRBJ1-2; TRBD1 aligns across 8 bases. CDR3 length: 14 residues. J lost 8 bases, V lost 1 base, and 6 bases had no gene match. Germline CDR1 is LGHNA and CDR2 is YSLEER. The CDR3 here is CASSQAQGAWGYTF. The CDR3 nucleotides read TGCGCCAGCAGCCAAGCTCAGGGGGCATGGGGCTACACCTTC.

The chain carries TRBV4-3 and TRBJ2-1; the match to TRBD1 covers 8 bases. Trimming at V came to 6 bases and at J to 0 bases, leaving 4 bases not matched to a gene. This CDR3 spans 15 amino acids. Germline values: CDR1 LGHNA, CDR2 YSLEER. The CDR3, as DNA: TGCGCCAGCAGTCCTACAGGGGGCTCCTACAATGAGCAGTTCTTC. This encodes CASSPTGGSYNEQFF.